These 8 T cell receptor beta chains share one sample of origin, sequenced in a study of shared clonotypes between healthy human individuals (dated by TCRdb to 2020 to 2021). CD8 naive samples were CD45RO-negative cells positively selected for CCR7, giving a CD45RA+CCR7+ population that excluded TemRA cells. The library relied on the immunoSEQ multiplex PCR assay. TCRdb's version of the immuneACCESS table is confined to in-frame rearrangements and falls short of the full clone set. An unresolved V gene accounts for under half of the shortfall where checked; the remainder is of unknown origin. The sample data list about 2 million clones, and roughly 95% of these were observed just once. The ten largest make up roughly 1% of the sample. The specimen sequenced was naive CD8+ T cells sorted from blood. This sample's cell subset or site label indicates: CD45RA+CCR7+. All receptors come from a young man in good health.

The chain is built from TRBV2 and TRBJ2-7; no clear D gene. Trimming shortened V by 2 bases and J by 3 bases, and 20 bases separated the two germline ends. CDR1 SNHLY and CDR2 FYNNEI come from the germline V gene. The CDR3 totals 17 residues. The CDR3 is CASSEKVRLSDYYEQYF. CDR3 nucleotide sequence: TGTGCCAGCAGTGAAAAAGTCAGGTTATCCGATTACTACGAGCAGTACTTC.

The CDR3 spells CASSLVGDQPQHF. CDR3 coding DNA: TGCGCCAGCAGCCTTGTTGGAGATCAGCCCCAGCATTTT. The rearrangement joins TRBV4-1 to TRBJ1-5; D uncertain. This CDR3 comprises 13 residues. Germline CDR1 MGHRA, CDR2 YSYEKL. The V end was cut by 4 bases, the J end by 5 bases, with 9 bases between.

The chain couples TRBV5-4 to TRBJ2-1; 10 nucleotides agree with TRBD2. Germline V CDR1 and CDR2: SGHNT, YYREEE (reference sequence). With 2 bases clipped from V and 5 bases from J, the junction kept 10 bases outside the gene matches. The CDR3 consists of 17 residues. In DNA form, the CDR3 reads TGTGCCAGCAGCTTTCCCTCTAGCGGGAGTCCAGACAATGAGCAGTTCTTC. Its protein product is CASSFPSSGSPDNEQFF.

The chain carries TRBV7-9 and TRBJ2-3; weak D call: TRBD2 (5 bases). Germline V gene data show CDR1 as SEHNR and CDR2 as FQNEAQ (reference sequence). The V gene lost 5 bases and the J gene lost 1 base, with 13 bases spanning the gap. This CDR3 has 15 amino acids. The CDR3 spells CASSVMAGRTDTQYF. The DNA for the CDR3 is TGTGCCAGCAGCGTAATGGCGGGTCGCACAGATACGCAGTATTTT.

This sequence joins TRBV10-2 and TRBJ2-7; TRBD1 or TRBD2 may be the D gene (5 bases each). This CDR3 is 16 amino acids long. V was shortened by 2 bases and J by 7 bases, with 21 bases between the two germline ends. Germline loops: CDR1 WSHSY, CDR2 SAAADI. CDR3 bases: TGCGCCAGCAGTGAGGATTTGGGGCGGACCTGGGGGGAGCAGTACTTC. Protein: CASSEDLGRTWGEQYF.

A note on this clone: In the same sample, other DNA sequences code for this CDR3. The chain joins TRBV6-5 to TRBJ2-7; TRBD1 agrees at 8 bases. Unmatched junction bases numbered 5, after V lost 6 bases and J lost 4 bases. Germline V CDR1 and CDR2: MNHEY, SVGAGI. The CDR3 runs 13 residues. CDR3 nucleotide sequence: TGTGCCAGCAGCCTCGGGACAGGTTACGAGCAGTACTTC. Translation: CASSLGTGYEQYF.

The CDR3 bases are TGTGCCAGCAGTGAAGGGGGGCTTACGTGGGCTCAGCCCCAGCATTTT. It encodes CASSEGGLTWAQPQHF. The chain recombines TRBV6-1 with TRBJ1-5; a possible D gene is TRBD1 (6 bases). From germline, CDR1 is MNHNS and CDR2 SASEGT. The V end lost 1 base, the J end lost 6 bases, and 16 bases lay between the germline ends. This CDR3 has 16 amino acids.

DNA of the CDR3: TGTGCCAGCAGCACGACAGGGGAAAGCAATCAGCCCCAGCATTTT. This translates into CASSTTGESNQPQHF. The chain uses TRBV2 and TRBJ1-5; 8 bases are a match to TRBD1. This CDR3 is built from 15 residues. Germline assignment: CDR1 SNHLY and CDR2 FYNNEI. Trimming took 6 bases from V and 1 from J; bases not matched to a gene: 5.